This T cell receptor beta chain was captured in a study of cytomegalovirus exposure and HLA in healthy donors (dated by TCRdb to about 2017). Notes on the research overall: An earlier analysis of 587 of the donors reported 276 Gb of sequence data and 95 million to 140 million unique TCR beta sequences obtained from approximately 180 million T cells. About 310 gigabases of sequencing data and 78 million or so unique TCR sequences were included in an early release covering roughly 600 HLA-typed donors. Of the roughly 400 genotyped donors, 65% to 90% fell in the genetic ancestry cluster associated with self-reported Caucasian donors. The study was designed to test whether signatures of past pathogen exposure could be identified by cataloging public T cell receptors. The study profiled the T cell repertoires of hundreds of subjects by immunosequencing and related them to cytomegalovirus serostatus. Along with the approximately 700-subject first cohort, a separate validation cohort of over a hundred different subjects was used. To predict cytomegalovirus infection status, the study combined high-throughput TCR immunosequencing, statistical association of individual TCRs with disease status, and machine learning. A later analysis re-analyzed previously published TCR beta repertoires from roughly 630 donors and added high-resolution HLA genotyping to study TCR occurrence patterns. Rather than drawing on any new phenotypic data, the later analysis identified candidate immune exposures from TCR beta sequences and the way those sequences occurred across donors. In an earlier analysis of 500 to 650 of the donors, high-throughput TCR beta sequencing was used to judge whether each TCR beta V gene segment behaved as functional or pseudogenic. Alongside the repertoire data, information on donor age, sex, ethnicity and CMV serostatus was compiled. A later genetic analysis took genome-wide SNP genotypes for about 60% of the roughly 670 donors and used that subset as a discovery cohort. Every discovery cohort repertoire had been produced on one sequencing platform. Both class I and class II loci were covered by HLA typing, at four-digit resolution. The number of donors typed differed by locus, with roughly 620-630 for A, B, C, DRB1 and DQB1, over 500 for DQA1, 600 to 610 for DPA1, and around 450 for DPB1. Four to six DR-DQ haplotypes were handled as single units for association and clustering because linkage in the cohort was strong. Among roughly 400 genotyped donors of the cohort, an average of around 240,000 unique TCR beta nucleotide sequences was sequenced per donor, of which about 18% were non-productive. Broader findings and caveats from the paper: According to the authors, the approach could potentially be generalized to other disease states and immunological phenotypes. Linkage disequilibrium might explain the correlated functional status among segregating V segments, but an unknown experimental factor could not be excluded. In an earlier analysis of about 600 of the donors, most TCR beta V segments appeared in productive rearrangements about 87% or about 30% of the time, broadly matching IMGT annotations. The study gave a list of around 170 TCR beta chains associated with cytomegalovirus. Because HLA typing was missing for some donors at each locus, association tests included only the typed subset. Because counts were too low, 15 or so rarely observed V segments, including chromosome 9 orphons, were excluded from the earlier analysis of 587 of the donors. Most TCR sequences were observed very rarely across donors, whereas some public TCRs were present in many individuals. According to a later analysis, parvovirus B19, influenza, CMV and Epstein-Barr virus appeared linked to several top co-occurrence clusters. An association between a missense DCLRE1C variant and V-gene and J-gene trimming of TCR beta chains was found in a later genetic analysis and replicated in an independent cohort. Because the 87-base-pair reads could not distinguish some IMGT-functional V segments, including TRBV6-2 and TRBV6-3, those segments were excluded. A cluster of highly shared sequence variants was judged likely to be a technical artifact of the sequencing pipeline. Most CMV-associated TCR beta chains appeared to be HLA-restricted in a later analysis, and the HLA associations seemed to be driven largely by CMV exposure. At a false discovery rate of 0.05, a later analysis linked 15,000 to 20,000 TCR beta sequences to specific HLA alleles. A later genetic analysis reported fewer N-insertions in productive TCRs among donors in an Asian-associated ancestry cluster than the roughly 690-donor mean. A later analysis found that TCR association rates varied across HLA loci, with DRB1 alleles showing the most associated TCRs and HLA-C alleles the fewest. The classifier was reported to diagnose cytomegalovirus status with high specificity and sensitivity in both the original cohort and the validation cohort. The cohort was sequenced for TCR beta chains only, and without alpha or paired-chain data the features that could be detected were limited. Three of the identified cytomegalovirus-associated TCR beta chains were confirmed in vitro to be specific for cytomegalovirus antigens. The only immune exposure information available for the cohort was CMV serostatus. In a later analysis, HLA-associated TCR beta chains were found to be more clonally expanded and to have lower generation probabilities than equally common non-associated chains. Assigning TCR associations to individual alleles was difficult when HLA alleles, especially DR and DQ, strongly co-occurred. A further reported finding was that TCR beta sequences accurately predicted the HLA-A and HLA-B alleles for most subjects in the first cohort. The presence/absence analyses assumed that sequencing depth was roughly uniform across donors, and that assumption may not be true.

The library came from the immunoSEQ multiplex PCR assay. For the multiplex PCR, a mixture combining 60 forward primers for TCR Vbeta segments and 13 reverse primers for TCR Jbeta segments was used. The CDR3 region of rearranged TCR beta genes was amplified from genomic DNA with a multiplex PCR assay. The amplified TCR beta libraries were sequenced on the Illumina HiSeq System as 87-base-pair reads. For the original study's pipeline: In a later analysis, roughly 80 million unique TCR beta chains were counted across the roughly 610 repertoires, and roughly 11 million of these chains were shared by at least two donors. Raw reads were error-corrected and collapsed into unique sequences by a nearest-neighbor algorithm in which closely related sequences were merged to remove PCR and sequencing errors. CDR3 sequences were aligned to IMGT reference sequences to assign V, D and J gene segments. For a sequence to be retained, a match of at least six nucleotides was required to both a V gene segment and a J gene segment. Rearrangements were called productive when the CDR3 lacked stop codons and stayed in frame with V and J; all others were non-productive. Following IMGT convention, CDR3 was defined as the stretch from the second conserved V-encoded cysteine to the conserved J-encoded phenylalanine. The earlier analysis of some 550 of the donors excluded any sequence lacking an unambiguous match to a single V gene segment. In an earlier analysis of a few hundred of the donors, V segments were called functional above 56.7% productive rearrangements and were called segregating when the between-donor standard deviation exceeded 5%. A statistical classification framework was built for diagnosing cytomegalovirus status from the catalog of TCR beta chain sequences. In a later analysis, TCR nucleotide sequences were compared against IMGT/GENE-DB human TR gene sequences so that V and J genes could be assigned. In a later analysis, CDR3 sequences and most-parsimonious VDJ recombination scenarios were assigned using the TCRdist pipeline. In a later analysis, each TCR beta chain was defined by its CDR3 amino acid sequence together with its V-gene family, and reads lacking a unique V-gene family were excluded. A later analysis removed 500 to 600 highly shared, low-generation-probability nucleotide sequences to deal with suspected cross-contamination and a sequencing artifact. In a later analysis, a clonal expansion index was calculated for each public chain from normalized within-repertoire ranks of inferred template counts. In a later analysis, generation probabilities were computed with a VDJ recombination model fitted to out-of-frame rearrangements, and the resulting probabilities were checked against IGoR. In a later analysis, TCR-TCR, TCR-HLA and TCR-CMV co-occurrence was scored with hypergeometric tests, and a repertoire-size bias correction was applied to TCR pairs. A later analysis estimated false discovery rates by permuting HLA or CMV assignments 20 times. A later analysis grouped co-occurring TCRs with DBSCAN, adding TCRdist sequence similarity when clustering within HLA-allele-positive subsets. Co-occurrence clustering excluded repertoires with fewer than 30,000 or more than 120,000 public chains, plus five with anomalous nucleotide sharing. Held by TCRdb, this immuneACCESS table contains in-frame sequences only and omits some clones. Under half of the omission traces to an unresolved V gene where checked; the cause of the rest is unknown. That table furnishes V, J and clone size, whereas the DNA furnished D and trimming. The sample contains under 200,000 clones, roughly 80% of them found a single time. The top ten hold over 0.65% of the sample.

The cohort was made up of about 670 healthy bone marrow donors. All cohort members were sampled while nominally healthy, although unrecorded immune exposures were likely present. The donor was CMV seronegative and belonged to the group of 352 seronegative cohort members. A peripheral blood sample was provided by each donor, and peripheral blood mononuclear cells were used for TCR beta sequencing. Genomic DNA extraction from the blood cell samples was performed with the Qiagen DNeasy Blood Extraction Kit. The germline V gene (reference sequence) gives CDR1 as LNHDA and CDR2 as SQIVND. The CDR3 covers 14 residues, taking in both the cysteine and the phenylalanine. CDR3 DNA is the only sequence kept; it has 42 bases, read in frame from the first base. V loses 6 bases, J loses 4 bases, and the germline ends lie 15 bases apart. This clone was detected only a few times. Its cognate antigen has yet to be identified. The input lacks base qualities; no much larger clone sits a single base away.

This sequence uses TRBV19 and TRBJ1-2; the D gene assignment is ambiguous. The receptor's source is a young woman in good health and CMV-seronegative. The sequencing sample was made of PBMCs. The nucleotide sequence is TGTGCCAGTAGCCGCGGCAGCATACCCTATGGCTACACCTTC. Its translation is CASSRGSIPYGYTF. The entire variable domain, with the stretches around the CDR3 drawn from the reference TRBV19 and TRBJ1-2 proteins, is DGGITQSPKYLFRKEGQNVTLSCEQNLNHDAMYWYRQDPGQGLRLIYYSQIVNDFQKGDIAEGYSVSREKKESFPLTVTSAQKNPTAFYLCASSRGSIPYGYTFGSGTRLTVV.